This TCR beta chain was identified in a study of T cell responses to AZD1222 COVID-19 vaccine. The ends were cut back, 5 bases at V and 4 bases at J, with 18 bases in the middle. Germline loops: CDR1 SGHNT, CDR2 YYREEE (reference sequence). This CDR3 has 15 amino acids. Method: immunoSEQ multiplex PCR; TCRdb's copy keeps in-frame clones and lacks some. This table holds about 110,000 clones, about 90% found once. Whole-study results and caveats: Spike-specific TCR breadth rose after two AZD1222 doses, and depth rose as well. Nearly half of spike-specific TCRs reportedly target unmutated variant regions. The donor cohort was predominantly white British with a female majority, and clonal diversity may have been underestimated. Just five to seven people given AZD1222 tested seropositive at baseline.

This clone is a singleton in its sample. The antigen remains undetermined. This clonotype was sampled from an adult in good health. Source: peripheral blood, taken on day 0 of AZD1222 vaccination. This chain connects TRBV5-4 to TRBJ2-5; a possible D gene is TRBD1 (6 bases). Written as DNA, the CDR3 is TGTGCCAGCAGGTTGCTGGGGGCCACCGGAGAGACCCAGTACTTC. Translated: CASRLLGATGETQYF.